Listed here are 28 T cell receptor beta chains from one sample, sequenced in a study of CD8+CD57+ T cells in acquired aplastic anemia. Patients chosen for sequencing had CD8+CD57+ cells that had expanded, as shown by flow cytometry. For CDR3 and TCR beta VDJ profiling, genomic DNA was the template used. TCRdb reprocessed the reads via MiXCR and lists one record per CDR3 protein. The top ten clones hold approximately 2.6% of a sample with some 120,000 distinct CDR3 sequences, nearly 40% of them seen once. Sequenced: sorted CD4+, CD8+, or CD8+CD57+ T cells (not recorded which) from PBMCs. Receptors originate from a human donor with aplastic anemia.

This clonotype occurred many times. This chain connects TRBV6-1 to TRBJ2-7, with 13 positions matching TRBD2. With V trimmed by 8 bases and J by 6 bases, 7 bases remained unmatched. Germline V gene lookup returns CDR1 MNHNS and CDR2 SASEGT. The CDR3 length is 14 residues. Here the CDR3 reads CASRGLAGFAEQYV. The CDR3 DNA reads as TGTGCCAGCCGGGGACTAGCGGGGTTTGCCGAGCAGTACGTC.

The CDR3 region is CASSRGGHLNTDTQYF. CDR3 nucleotide sequence: TGTGCCAGCTCCAGGGGGGGACATTTAAACACAGATACGCAGTATTTT. This chain joins TRBV10-3 and TRBJ2-3; D could derive from TRBD1 or TRBD2 (7 bases each). The germline V gene encodes CDR1 ENHRY and CDR2 SYGVKD. The CDR3 runs 16 residues. V was shortened by 10 bases and J by 2 bases, with 22 bases between the two germline ends.

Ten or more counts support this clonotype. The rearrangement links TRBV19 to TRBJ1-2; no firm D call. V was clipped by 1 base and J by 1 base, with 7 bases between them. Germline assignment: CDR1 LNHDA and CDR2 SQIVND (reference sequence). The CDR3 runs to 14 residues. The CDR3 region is CASSIAGFNYGYTF. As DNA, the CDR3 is TGTGCCAGTAGTATAGCTGGGTTTAACTATGGCTACACCTTC.

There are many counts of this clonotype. CDR3 region: CAISEGVGLLNTEAFF. The CDR3, as DNA: TGTGCCATCAGTGAGGGGGTGGGACTCTTGAACACTGAAGCTTTCTTT. The V and J genes are TRBV10-3 and TRBJ1-1; possibly TRBD1 for D (5 bases). V was cut by 2 bases and J by 0 bases, with 13 bases left in between. Germline CDR1 reads ENHRY; CDR2 reads SYGVKD. This CDR3 is 16 amino acids long.

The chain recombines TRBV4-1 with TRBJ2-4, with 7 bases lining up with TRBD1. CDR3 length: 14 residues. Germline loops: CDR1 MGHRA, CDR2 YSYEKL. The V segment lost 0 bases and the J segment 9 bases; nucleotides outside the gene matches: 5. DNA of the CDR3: TGCGCCAGCAGCCAAGAAGGGGACAGAATCATTCAGTACTTC. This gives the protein CASSQEGDRIIQYF.

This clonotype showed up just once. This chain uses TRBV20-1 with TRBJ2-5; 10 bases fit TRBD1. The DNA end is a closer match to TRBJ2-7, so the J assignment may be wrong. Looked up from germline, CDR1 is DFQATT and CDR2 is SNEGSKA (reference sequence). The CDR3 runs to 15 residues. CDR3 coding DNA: TGCAGTGCCAAACGGGACAGGGGAATATCCTACGAGCAGTACTTC. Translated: CSAKRDRGISYEQYF.

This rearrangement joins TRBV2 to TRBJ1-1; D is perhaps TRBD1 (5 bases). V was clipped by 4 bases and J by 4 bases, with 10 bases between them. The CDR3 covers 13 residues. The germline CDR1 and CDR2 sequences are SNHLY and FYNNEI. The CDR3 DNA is TGTGCCAGCAGTGGGGGGGGGATCACTGAAGCTTTCTTT. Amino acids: CASSGGGITEAFF. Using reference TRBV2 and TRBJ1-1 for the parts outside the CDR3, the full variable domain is EPEVTQTPSHQVTQMGQEVILRCVPISNHLYFYWYRQILGQKVEFLVSFYNNEISEKSEIFDDQFSVERPDGSNFTLKIRSTKLEDSAMYFCASSGGGITEAFFGQGTRLTVV.

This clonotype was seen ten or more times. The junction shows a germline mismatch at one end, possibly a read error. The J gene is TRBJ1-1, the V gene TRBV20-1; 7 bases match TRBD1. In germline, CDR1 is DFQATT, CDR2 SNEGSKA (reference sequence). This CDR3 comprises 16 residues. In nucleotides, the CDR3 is TGCAGTGCGAGAGGTACGGGGCTCAGGGGGAGCACTGAAGCTTTCTTT. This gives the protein CSARGTGLRGSTEAFF.

The chain's CDR3 is CASRPGGRGPDTQYF. The DNA for the CDR3 is TGTGCCAGCAGACCCGGAGGCAGGGGACCAGATACGCAGTATTTT. J is TRBJ2-3 and V is TRBV11-1; tentatively, D is TRBD1 (6 bases). Trimming took 6 bases from V and 4 from J, leaving 17 bases between them. Germline values: CDR1 SGHAT, CDR2 FQDESV (reference sequence). This CDR3 has 15 amino acids.

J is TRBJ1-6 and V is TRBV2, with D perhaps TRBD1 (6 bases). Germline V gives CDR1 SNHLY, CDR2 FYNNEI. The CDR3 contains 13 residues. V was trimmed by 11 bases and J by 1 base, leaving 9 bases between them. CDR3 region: CAGGQSYNSPLHF. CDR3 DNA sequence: TGTGCCGGCGGACAGTCCTATAATTCACCCCTCCACTTT. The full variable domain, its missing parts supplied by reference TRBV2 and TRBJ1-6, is EPEVTQTPSHQVTQMGQEVILRCVPISNHLYFYWYRQILGQKVEFLVSFYNNEISEKSEIFDDQFSVERPDGSNFTLKIRSTKLEDSAMYFCAGGQSYNSPLHFGNGTRLTVT.

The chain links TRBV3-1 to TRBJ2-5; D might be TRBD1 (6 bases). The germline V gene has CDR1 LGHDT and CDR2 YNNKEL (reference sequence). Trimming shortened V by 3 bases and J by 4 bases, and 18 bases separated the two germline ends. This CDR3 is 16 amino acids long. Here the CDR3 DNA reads TGTGCCAGCAGCCAGTTGGACAGCTCGGATGGAGAGACCCAGTACTTC. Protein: CASSQLDSSDGETQYF.

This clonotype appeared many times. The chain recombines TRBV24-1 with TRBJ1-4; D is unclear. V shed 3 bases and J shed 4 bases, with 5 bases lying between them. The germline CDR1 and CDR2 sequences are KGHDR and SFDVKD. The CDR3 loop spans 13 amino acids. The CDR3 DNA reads TGTGCCACCAGTGATGAGCTTAATGAAAAACTGTTTTTT. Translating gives CATSDELNEKLFF.

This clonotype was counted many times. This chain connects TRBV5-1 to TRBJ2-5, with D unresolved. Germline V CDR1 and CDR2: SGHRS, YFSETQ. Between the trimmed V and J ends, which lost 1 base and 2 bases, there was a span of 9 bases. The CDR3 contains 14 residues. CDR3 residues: CASSLLGRQETQYF. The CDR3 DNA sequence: TGCGCCAGCAGCTTGCTAGGACGGCAAGAGACCCAGTACTTC.

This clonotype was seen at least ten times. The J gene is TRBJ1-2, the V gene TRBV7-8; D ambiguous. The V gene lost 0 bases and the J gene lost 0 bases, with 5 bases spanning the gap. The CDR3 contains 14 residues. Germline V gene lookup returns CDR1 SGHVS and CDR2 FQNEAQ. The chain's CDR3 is CASSLAPANYGYTF. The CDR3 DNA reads TGTGCCAGCAGCTTAGCGCCAGCTAACTATGGCTACACCTTC.

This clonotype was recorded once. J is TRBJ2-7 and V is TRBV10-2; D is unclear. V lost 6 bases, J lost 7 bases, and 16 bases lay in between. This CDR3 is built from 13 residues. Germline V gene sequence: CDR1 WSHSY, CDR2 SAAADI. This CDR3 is CASRQSPAGEQYF. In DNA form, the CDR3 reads TGCGCCAGCAGACAGTCACCCGCCGGAGAGCAGTACTTC.

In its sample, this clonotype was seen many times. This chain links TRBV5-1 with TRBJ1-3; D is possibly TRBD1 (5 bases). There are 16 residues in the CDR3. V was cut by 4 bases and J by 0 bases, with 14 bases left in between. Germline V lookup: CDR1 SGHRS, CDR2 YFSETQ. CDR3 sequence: CASSPGTPSSGNTIYF. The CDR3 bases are TGCGCCAGCAGCCCCGGGACCCCGAGCTCTGGAAACACCATATATTTT.

As DNA, the CDR3 is TGCAGTGCCATGGAAGACACTGAAGCTTTCTTT. Its protein product is CSAMEDTEAFF. V is TRBV20-1 and J is TRBJ1-1; D not resolved. V lost 6 bases and J 3 bases, leaving 8 bases between the germline ends. The CDR3 is 11 amino acids. Germline V CDR1 and CDR2: DFQATT, SNEGSKA (reference sequence).

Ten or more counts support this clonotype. The CDR3 nucleotides read TGTGCCAGCAGTGCCCGGACAGGGGGCTCCGCACCGGCGGGGACAAACACTGAAGCTTTCTTT. Translation: CASSARTGGSAPAGTNTEAFF. The rearrangement joins TRBV2 to TRBJ1-1, with 11 nucleotides matching TRBD1. V was pared by 4 bases and J by 2 bases, with 21 bases of the junction left unmatched. Looked up from germline, CDR1 is SNHLY and CDR2 is FYNNEI. This CDR3 has 21 amino acids.

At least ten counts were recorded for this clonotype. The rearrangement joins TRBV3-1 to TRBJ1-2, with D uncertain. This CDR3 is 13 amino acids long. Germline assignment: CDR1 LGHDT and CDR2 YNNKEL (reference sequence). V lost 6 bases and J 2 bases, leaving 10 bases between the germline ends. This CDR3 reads CASRADKNYGYTF. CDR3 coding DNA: TGTGCCAGCAGGGCCGACAAAAACTATGGCTACACCTTC.

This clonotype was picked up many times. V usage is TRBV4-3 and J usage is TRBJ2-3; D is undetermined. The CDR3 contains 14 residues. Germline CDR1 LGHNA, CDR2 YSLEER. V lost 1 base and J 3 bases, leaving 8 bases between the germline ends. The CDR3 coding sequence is TGCGCCAGCAGCCAAGGGGGTTCAACAGATACGCAGTATTTT. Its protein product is CASSQGGSTDTQYF.

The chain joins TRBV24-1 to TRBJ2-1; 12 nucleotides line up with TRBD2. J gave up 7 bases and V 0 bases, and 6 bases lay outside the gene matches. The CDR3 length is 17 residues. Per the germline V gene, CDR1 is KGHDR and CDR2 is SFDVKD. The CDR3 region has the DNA TGTGCCACCAGTGATTTGGGACTAGCGGGGCGGGGGAATGAGCAGTTCTTC. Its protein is CATSDLGLAGRGNEQFF.

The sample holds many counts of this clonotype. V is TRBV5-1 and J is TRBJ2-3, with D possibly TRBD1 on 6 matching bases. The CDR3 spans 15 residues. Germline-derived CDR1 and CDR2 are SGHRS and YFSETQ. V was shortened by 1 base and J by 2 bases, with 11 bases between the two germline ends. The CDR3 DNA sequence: TGCGCCAGCAGCTTGTGGGGGCTGGACACAGATACGCAGTATTTT. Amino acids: CASSLWGLDTDTQYF.

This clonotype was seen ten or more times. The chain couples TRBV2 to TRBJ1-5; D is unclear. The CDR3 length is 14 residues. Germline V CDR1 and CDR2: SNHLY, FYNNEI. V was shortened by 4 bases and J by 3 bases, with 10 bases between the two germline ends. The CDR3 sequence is CASSVVGYNQPQHF. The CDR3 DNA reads TGTGCCAGCAGTGTGGTGGGGTACAATCAGCCCCAGCATTTT.

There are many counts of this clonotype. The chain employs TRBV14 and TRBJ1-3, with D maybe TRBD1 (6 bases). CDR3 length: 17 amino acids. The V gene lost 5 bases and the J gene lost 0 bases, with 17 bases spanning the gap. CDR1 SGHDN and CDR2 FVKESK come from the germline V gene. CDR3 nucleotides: TGTGCCAGCAGCGGTTACTCAGGGGACTACTCTGGAAACACCATATATTTT. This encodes CASSGYSGDYSGNTIYF.

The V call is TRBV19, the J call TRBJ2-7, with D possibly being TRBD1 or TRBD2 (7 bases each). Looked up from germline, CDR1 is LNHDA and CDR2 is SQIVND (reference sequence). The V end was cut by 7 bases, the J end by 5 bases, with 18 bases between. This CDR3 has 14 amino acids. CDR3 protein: CASTATGRVDEQYF. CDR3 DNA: TGTGCCAGTACCGCGACAGGGAGGGTGGACGAGCAGTACTTC.

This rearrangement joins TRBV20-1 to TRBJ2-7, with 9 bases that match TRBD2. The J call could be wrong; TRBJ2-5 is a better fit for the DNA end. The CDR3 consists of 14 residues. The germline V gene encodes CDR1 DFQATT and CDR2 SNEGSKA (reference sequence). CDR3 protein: CSASSSTSGETQYF. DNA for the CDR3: TGCAGTGCCAGCAGCTCGACTAGCGGTGAGACCCAGTACTTC.

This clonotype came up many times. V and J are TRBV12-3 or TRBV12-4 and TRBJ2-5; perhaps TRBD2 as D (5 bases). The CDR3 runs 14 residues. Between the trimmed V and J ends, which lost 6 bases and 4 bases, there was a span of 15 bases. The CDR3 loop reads CASSPAPEGETQYF. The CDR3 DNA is TGTGCCAGCAGCCCTGCCCCCGAGGGAGAGACCCAGTACTTC.

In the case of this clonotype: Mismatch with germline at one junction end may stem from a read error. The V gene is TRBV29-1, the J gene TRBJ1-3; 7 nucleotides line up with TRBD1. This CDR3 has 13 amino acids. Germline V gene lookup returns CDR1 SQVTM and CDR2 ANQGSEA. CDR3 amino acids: CSVDTGAGNTLYF. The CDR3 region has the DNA TGCAGCGTTGACACAGGGGCTGGAAACACCTTATATTTT.